Included here is one T cell receptor beta chain sequence, with context. Profiling relied on immunoSEQ multiplex PCR, and the TCRdb table lists in-frame clones only, not all of them. Of about 110,000 clones in the sample, approximately 80% were seen once. This sample is drawn from a study of control samples from healthy donors and cancer patients. The CDR3 contains 16 residues. The germline V gene has CDR1 SGDLS and CDR2 YYNGEE. V lost 0 bases, J lost 8 bases, and 8 bases stayed unmatched. V is TRBV9 and J is TRBJ2-3, with 11 bases aligning to TRBD2. The sequencing input was blood. The receptor was derived from a man aged 18 to 35 in good health. The CDR3 sequence is CASSVGSGGAYGTQYF. For the CDR3, the DNA is TGTGCCAGCAGCGTAGGTAGCGGGGGGGCATACGGTACGCAGTATTTT. Full variable domain (rest looked up from reference TRBV9 and TRBJ2-3): DSGVTQTPKHLITATGQRVTLRCSPRSGDLSVYWYQQSLDQGLQFLIQYYNGEERAKGNILERFSAQQFPDLHSELNLSSLELGDSALYFCASSVGSGGAYGTQYFGPGTRLTVL.